These 7 T cell receptor beta chains came from one sample sequenced in a study of T-cell reconstitution after alpha-beta-depleted transplantation in children. TCRbeta library preparation incorporated unique molecular identifiers. TCRdb recomputed calls from the PCR reads with MiXCR, one row per CDR3 protein. The sample carries under 750,000 distinct CDR3 sequences, 20% to 25% recorded once. Sequencing used PBMCs, mostly from graft donor cells, obtained 360 days after TCRalphabeta/CD19-depleted stem cell transplant. These receptor sequences come from a boy younger than two who had a stem cell transplant for acute myeloid leukemia, so the T cells may come from the graft donor.

The genes are TRBV3-1 and TRBJ2-1; D gene uncertain. Deletions cut 2 bases from V and 10 bases from J, with 12 bases between. CDR1 and CDR2 (germline): LGHDT, YNNKEL (reference sequence). The CDR3 extends over 13 amino acids. The CDR3 reads CASSQLEIGEQFF. Written as DNA, the CDR3 is TGTGCCAGCAGCCAACTCGAAATTGGGGAGCAGTTCTTC.

In its sample, this clonotype was seen many times. This rearrangement joins TRBV27 to TRBJ2-7; D possibly corresponds to TRBD1 (6 bases). The CDR3 totals 17 residues. The V end was cut by 5 bases, the J end by 3 bases, with 23 bases between. From germline, CDR1 is MNHEY and CDR2 SMNVEV (reference sequence). CDR3 sequence reads: CASSALNPGQPFYEQYV. The CDR3 DNA reads TGTGCCAGCAGTGCCCTTAACCCGGGACAACCTTTCTACGAGCAGTACGTC.

This clonotype was picked up a small number of times. The CDR3 loop is CASGLGWDTQYF. The CDR3, as DNA: TGTGCTAGTGGCCTGGGATGGGATACGCAGTATTTT. V gene TRBV12-5 combines with J gene TRBJ2-3; D is undetermined. The length of the CDR3 is 12 residues. CDR1 is LGHNT, CDR2 FRNRAP, per germline. V lost 6 bases and J 6 bases, leaving 10 bases between the germline ends.

This clonotype was counted a few times. The J gene is TRBJ2-1, the V gene TRBV9, with no clear D. The V and J ends lost 0 bases and 2 bases respectively, with 9 bases between them. CDR1 is SGDLS, CDR2 YYNGEE, per germline. This CDR3 is built from 15 residues. CDR3 amino acids: CASSVVQAAYNEQFF. For the CDR3, the DNA is TGTGCCAGCAGCGTAGTCCAGGCAGCCTACAATGAGCAGTTCTTC.

This clonotype was detected a few times. The genes are TRBV6-5 and TRBJ2-7; no reliable D call. The germline CDR1 and CDR2 sequences are MNHEY and SVGAGI. The CDR3 loop spans 13 amino acids. The V end lost 9 bases, the J end lost 3 bases, and 15 bases lay between the germline ends. CDR3 protein: CASRESAIYEQYV. CDR3 DNA: TGTGCCAGTCGAGAATCCGCAATCTACGAGCAGTACGTC.

The chain has TRBV9 and TRBJ2-3; 7 bases align to TRBD2. Trimming removed 0 bases from V and 5 bases from J; junction bases left unmatched: 3. In germline, CDR1 is SGDLS, CDR2 YYNGEE. The CDR3 runs 14 residues. The CDR3 here is CASSVGLAEDTQYF. The CDR3 region has the DNA TGTGCCAGCAGCGTAGGTCTAGCGGAAGATACGCAGTATTTT.

The genes are TRBV11-2 and TRBJ1-2; 7 nucleotides agree with TRBD1. The V gene's germline CDR1 is SGHAT and CDR2 FQNNGV. V was clipped by 3 bases and J by 4 bases; unmatched bases: 5. This CDR3 has 14 residues. This CDR3 reads CASSFGTDLYGYTF. The CDR3 DNA sequence: TGTGCCAGCAGCTTTGGGACAGACCTCTATGGCTACACCTTC.